Listed here is a single T cell receptor beta chain. Its antigen is unknown. Base-call qualities are not available, and no considerably larger clone is one nucleotide away. Libraries were constructed by the immunoSEQ multiplex PCR assay. A mixture of 60 forward primers for TCR Vbeta segments and 13 reverse primers for TCR Jbeta segments was used in the multiplex PCR. Amplification of the CDR3 region of rearranged TCR beta genes was performed with a multiplex PCR assay on genomic DNA. The amplified TCR beta libraries were sequenced on the Illumina HiSeq System as 87-base-pair reads. As for the authors' bioinformatics: A later analysis counted 65 million to 90 million unique TCR beta chains across the approximately 700 repertoires, and 10 million to 11 million of these chains were shared by at least two donors. Raw reads were error-corrected and collapsed into unique sequences by a nearest-neighbor algorithm in which closely related sequences were merged to remove PCR and sequencing errors. Alignment of CDR3 sequences to IMGT reference sequences was used to assign V, D and J gene segments. For a sequence to be retained, at least a six-nucleotide match to both a V gene segment and a J gene segment was required. A rearrangement was called productive if the CDR3 had no stop codons and remained in frame with V and J, and every other rearrangement was called non-productive. CDR3 was defined according to IMGT convention as the region running from the second conserved V-encoded cysteine to the conserved J-encoded phenylalanine. Sequences without an unambiguous match to a single V gene segment were excluded from the earlier analysis of a few hundred of the donors. In an earlier analysis of a few hundred of the donors, V segments were called functional above 56.7% productive rearrangements and were called segregating when the between-donor standard deviation exceeded 5%. To diagnose cytomegalovirus status from the catalog of TCR beta chain sequences, a statistical classification framework was built. V and J gene assignment, in a later analysis, came from comparing TCR nucleotide sequences with IMGT/GENE-DB human TR gene sequences. A later analysis assigned CDR3 sequences and most-parsimonious VDJ recombination scenarios with the TCRdist pipeline. In a later analysis, each TCR beta chain was defined by its CDR3 amino acid sequence together with its V-gene family, and reads without a unique V-gene family were excluded. In a later analysis, 550 to 650 highly shared, low-generation-probability nucleotide sequences were removed to address suspected cross-contamination and a sequencing artifact. In a later analysis, a clonal expansion index for each public chain was calculated from normalized within-repertoire ranks of inferred template counts. Generation probabilities in a later analysis came from a VDJ recombination model fitted to out-of-frame rearrangements, and those results were checked against IGoR. A later analysis scored TCR-TCR, TCR-HLA and TCR-CMV co-occurrence with hypergeometric tests, applying a repertoire-size bias correction to TCR pairs. In a later analysis, false discovery rates were estimated by permuting HLA or CMV assignments 20 times. In a later analysis, co-occurring TCRs were grouped with DBSCAN, and TCRdist sequence similarity was added when clustering was performed within HLA-allele-positive subsets. Co-occurrence clustering excluded repertoires with fewer than 30,000 or more than 120,000 public chains, plus five with anomalous nucleotide sharing. Not all clones reach the TCRdb copy of this immuneACCESS table, which keeps in-frame sequences only. Checked studies attribute under half of the gap to unresolved V genes and leave the rest unexplained. The DNA gave D and trimming, while V, J and clone size come from that table. Counted in this sample were some 200,000 clones; 70% of them appeared once. Together, the top ten hold 2.6% of the sample.

The cohort consisted of 600 or so healthy bone marrow donors. At the time of sampling, every cohort member was nominally healthy, though immune exposures that went unrecorded were likely present. The donor tested CMV seropositive, placing the donor among the approximately 310 seropositive members of the cohort. Each donor provided a peripheral blood sample, and peripheral blood mononuclear cells were used for TCR beta sequencing. Genomic DNA extraction from the blood cell samples was performed with the Qiagen DNeasy Blood Extraction Kit. Via the germline V gene (reference sequence), CDR1 is MNHNY and CDR2 SVGAGI. The CDR3 holds 14 amino acids from the cysteine to the phenylalanine. Only the CDR3 DNA stays, 42 bases, in frame from base 1. The data derive from a study of cytomegalovirus exposure and HLA in healthy donors (dated by TCRdb to about 2017). About the full investigation: An earlier analysis of 587 of the donors reported approximately 280 Gb of sequence data and 90 million to 120 million unique TCR beta sequences obtained from roughly 170 million T cells. A later genetic analysis took genome-wide SNP genotypes for about 55% of the roughly 670 donors and used that subset as a discovery cohort. In addition to the first cohort of about 650 subjects, a separate validation cohort of approximately 130 different subjects was used. To decide whether each TCR beta V gene segment behaved as functional or pseudogenic, an earlier analysis of 587 of the donors relied on high-throughput TCR beta sequencing. The study aimed to test whether signatures of past pathogen exposure could be identified by cataloging public T cell receptors. The genetic ancestry cluster associated with self-reported Caucasian donors included approximately 85% of the roughly 400 genotyped donors. Around 320 gigabases of sequencing data and tens of millions of unique TCR sequences were included in an early release covering 500 to 750 HLA-typed donors. Both class I and class II loci were covered by HLA typing, at four-digit resolution. Typing coverage differed by locus: A, B, C, DRB1 and DQB1 were typed in about 629-640 donors, DQA1 in about 510, DPA1 in 600 to 610, and DPB1 in around 490. In a later analysis, previously published TCR beta repertoires from roughly 710 donors were re-analyzed and high-resolution HLA genotyping was added so that TCR occurrence patterns could be studied. Using immunosequencing, the study profiled T cell repertoires from 640 or so subjects and related those repertoires to cytomegalovirus serostatus. Among several hundred genotyped donors of the cohort, an average of around 240,000 unique TCR beta nucleotide sequences was sequenced per donor, of which about 19% were non-productive. To predict cytomegalovirus infection status, the study brought together high-throughput TCR immunosequencing, statistical association of individual TCRs with disease status, and machine learning. Donor age, sex, ethnicity and CMV serostatus were collected together with the repertoire data. Rather than drawing on any new phenotypic data, the later analysis identified candidate immune exposures from TCR beta sequences and the way those sequences occurred across donors. Because of strong linkage in the cohort, 4 to 6 DR-DQ haplotypes were treated as single units for association and clustering. Every repertoire in the discovery cohort had been generated on one and the same sequencing platform.

The investigation overall reported the following: Three of the identified cytomegalovirus-associated TCR beta chains were confirmed in vitro to be specific for cytomegalovirus antigens. Several of the top co-occurrence clusters appeared to be linked to parvovirus B19, influenza, CMV and Epstein-Barr virus, according to a later analysis. A later analysis associated 15,000 to 20,000 TCR beta sequences with specific HLA alleles at a false discovery rate of 0.05. The authors suggested that the approach could potentially be generalized to other disease states and immunological phenotypes. In a later genetic analysis, a missense DCLRE1C variant was associated with V-gene and J-gene trimming of TCR beta chains, and the association was replicated in an independent cohort. This cohort had only TCR beta chains sequenced, and the lack of alpha or paired-chain data limited which features could be detected. A cluster of highly shared sequence variants was judged likely to represent a technical artifact of the sequencing pipeline. Most TCR sequences were seen in very few donors, while some public TCRs were found in many individuals. A later genetic analysis reported fewer N-insertions in productive TCRs among donors in an Asian-associated ancestry cluster than the roughly 690-donor mean. In an earlier analysis of 587 of the donors, most TCR beta V segments appeared in productive rearrangements about 87% or about 30% of the time, broadly matching IMGT annotations. The study listed 164 TCR beta chains as associated with cytomegalovirus. In a later analysis, HLA-associated TCR beta chains showed more clonal expansion and lower generation probabilities than non-associated chains that were equally common. According to a later analysis, TCR association rates differed among HLA loci, with DRB1 alleles showing the most associated TCRs and HLA-C alleles showing the fewest. Presence/absence analyses assumed roughly uniform sequencing depth across donors, an assumption that may not hold. Because counts were too low, roughly 16 rarely observed V segments, including chromosome 9 orphons, were left out of the earlier analysis of over 550 of the donors. For the cohort, immune exposure information was limited to CMV serostatus. The 87-base-pair reads could not distinguish some IMGT-functional V segments, including TRBV6-2 and TRBV6-3, so those segments were excluded. Most CMV-associated TCR beta chains appeared to be HLA-restricted in a later analysis, and the HLA associations seemed to be driven largely by CMV exposure. The classifier was reported to diagnose cytomegalovirus status with high specificity and sensitivity in both the original and validation cohorts. Because HLA typing was missing for some donors at each locus, association tests included only the typed subset. Linkage disequilibrium might explain the correlated functional status among segregating V segments, but an unknown experimental factor could not be excluded. Assigning TCR associations to individual alleles was difficult when HLA alleles, especially DR and DQ, strongly co-occurred. A further reported finding was that TCR beta sequences accurately predicted the HLA-A and HLA-B alleles for most subjects in the first cohort.

The TCR originated in a man aged 40-49 years in good health and CMV-seropositive. Here the chain combines TRBV6-6 and TRBJ2-1, with 7 bases in between that match TRBD2. Material for sequencing was PBMCs. The CDR3 region: CVSSQRGSYNEQFF. The DNA sequence reads TGTGTCTCCAGCCAGCGGGGATCCTACAATGAGCAGTTCTTC.